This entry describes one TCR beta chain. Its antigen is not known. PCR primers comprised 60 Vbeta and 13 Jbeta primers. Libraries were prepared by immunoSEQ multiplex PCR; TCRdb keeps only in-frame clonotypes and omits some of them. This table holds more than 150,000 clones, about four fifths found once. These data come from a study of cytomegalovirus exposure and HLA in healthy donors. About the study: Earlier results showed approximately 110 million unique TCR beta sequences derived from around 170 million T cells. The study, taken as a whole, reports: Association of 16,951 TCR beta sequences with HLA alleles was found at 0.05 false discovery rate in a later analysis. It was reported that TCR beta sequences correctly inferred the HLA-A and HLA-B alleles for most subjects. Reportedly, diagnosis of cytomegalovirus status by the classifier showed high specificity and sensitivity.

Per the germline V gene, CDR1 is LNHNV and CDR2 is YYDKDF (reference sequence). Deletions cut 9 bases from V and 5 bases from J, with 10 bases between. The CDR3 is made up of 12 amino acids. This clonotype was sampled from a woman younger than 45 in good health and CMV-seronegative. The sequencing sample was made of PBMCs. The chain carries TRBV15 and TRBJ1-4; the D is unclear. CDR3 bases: TGTGCCACTGCGGGCGGGAATGAAAAACTGTTTTTT. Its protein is CATAGGNEKLFF.